One and the same sample provided the 4 T cell receptor beta chains below, sequenced in a study of blood T cells in healthy people across ages. The second PCR ran about 6 to 12 cycles with a sample-barcoded 5' primer and J-beta primers. TCRdb redid the calling of the 5' RACE reads with MiXCR, one entry per CDR3 protein. Among some 1.4 million distinct CDR3 sequences listed, roughly 40% were seen once. Input material: blood. Receptors originate from a woman under 30 in good health.

V usage is TRBV3-1 and J usage is TRBJ2-4, with D possibly TRBD1 on 5 matching bases. Trimming stripped 1 base from V and 14 bases from J, with 18 bases between. CDR1 LGHDT and CDR2 YNNKEL come from the germline V gene (reference sequence). This CDR3 is built from 14 residues. CDR3 sequence reads: CASSQGDSGYHKYF. DNA of the CDR3: TGTGCCAGCAGCCAAGGGGATTCAGGGTACCATAAGTACTTC.

This clonotype was observed a single time. This chain joins TRBV2 and TRBJ1-5; D unresolved. The germline V gene encodes CDR1 SNHLY and CDR2 FYNNEI. CDR3 length: 12 amino acids. Deletions cut 3 bases from V and 5 bases from J, with 5 bases between. CDR3 DNA: TGTGCCAGCAGTGAGAACTATCAGCCCCAGCATTTT. Amino acid sequence: CASSENYQPQHF.

V and J are TRBV7-8 and TRBJ1-1, with TRBD1 matching 7 bases. Germline trimming cut 5 bases from V and 5 bases from J; bases unmatched to any gene: 11. Germline V CDR1 and CDR2: SGHVS, FQNEAQ. The CDR3 is 15 residues long. As DNA, the CDR3 is TGTGCCAGCAGCCAATCCCGACAGGGCTGGACTGAAGCTTTCTTT. Protein sequence: CASSQSRQGWTEAFF.

J is TRBJ1-2 and V is TRBV21-1. TRBV21-1 is a documented pseudogene. This CDR3 is built from 14 residues. CDR3 sequence: CATSGRVPNYGYTF. The CDR3 nucleotides are TGTGCCACCTCAGGAAGAGTTCCTAACTATGGCTACACCTTC.